Sequencing of this T cell receptor (beta chain) was carried out in a study of cytomegalovirus exposure and HLA in healthy donors. Regarding the study as a whole: There was a cluster of highly shared sequence variants that was likely a sequencing artifact.

The CDR3 runs 12 residues. Trimming pared 9 bases from V and 7 bases from J, leaving 16 bases between. Germline CDR1 ENHRY, CDR2 SYGVKD. With respect to this clone: Its antigen is currently unknown.

The PCR employed 60 Vbeta primers together with 13 Jbeta primers. Measured with immunoSEQ multiplex PCR; TCRdb has only the in-frame clones, and not every one. The table has 150,000 to 200,000 clones, around 80% seen once. The chain employs TRBV10-3 and TRBJ2-7, with D perhaps matching TRBD1 (6 bases). The clonotype was recovered from a male donor in good health and CMV-seropositive. Specimen: PBMCs. The CDR3: CAIKDSPLEQYF. The DNA of the CDR3 is TGTGCCATAAAGGACAGCCCTTTAGAGCAGTACTTC.